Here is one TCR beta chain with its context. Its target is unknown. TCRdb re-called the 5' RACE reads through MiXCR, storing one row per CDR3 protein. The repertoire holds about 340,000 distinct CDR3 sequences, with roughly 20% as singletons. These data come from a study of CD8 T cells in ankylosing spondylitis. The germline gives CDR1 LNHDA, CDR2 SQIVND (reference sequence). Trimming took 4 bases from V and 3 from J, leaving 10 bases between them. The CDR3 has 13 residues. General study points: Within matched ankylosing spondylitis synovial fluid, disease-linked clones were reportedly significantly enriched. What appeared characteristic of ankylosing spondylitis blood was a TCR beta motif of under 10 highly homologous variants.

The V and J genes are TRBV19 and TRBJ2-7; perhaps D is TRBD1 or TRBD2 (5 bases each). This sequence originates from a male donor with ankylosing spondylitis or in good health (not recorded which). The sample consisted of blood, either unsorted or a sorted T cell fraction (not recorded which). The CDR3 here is CASSTGRYYEQYF. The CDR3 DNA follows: TGTGCCAGTAGTACGGGACGATACTACGAGCAGTACTTC.